A selection of T cell receptor beta chains follows, all from one sample in a study of graft-versus-host responses after intestinal transplantation. The protocol was immunoSEQ multiplex PCR, while the TCRdb copy is restricted to in-frame clones and leaves out a portion. The data show some 81,000 clones, 85% to 90% seen once. For these receptors, no antigen is known. The starting material was unstimulated CD4+ T cells sorted from spleen or lymph node cells, obtained before intestinal transplant. These receptors all come from a human donor who received an intestinal transplant. Both conserved end residues are part of each CDR3. The D gene is left open where the match is weak. Only part of the rows carry a size: once, few, many, or a class if the clone is expanded.

TRBD1,TRBV5-1,TRBJ1-1,-,CASSLGQTGAEAFF,TGCGCCAGCAGCCTGGGACAGACGGGCGCTGAAGCTTTCTTT
TRBD1,TRBV11-2,TRBJ1-4,-,CASSYTGTGNEKLFF,TGTGCCAGCAGCTACACCGGGACAGGGAACGAAAAACTGTTTTTT
TRBD2,TRBV9,TRBJ2-7,-,CASSPQGLAGAYEQYF,TGTGCCAGCAGCCCCCAGGGACTAGCGGGGGCCTACGAGCAGTACTTC
-,TRBV19,TRBJ1-2,-,CASSIDLQMTNYGYTF,TGTGCCAGTAGTATAGATCTACAGATGACTAACTATGGCTACACCTTC
-,TRBV29-1,TRBJ1-2,-,CSVLRGQGGGYTF,TGCAGCGTTTTACGGGGCCAAGGGGGTGGCTACACCTTC
-,TRBV4-2,TRBJ1-3,-,CASSQEGQGSSGNTIYF,TGTGCCAGCAGCCAAGAAGGTCAGGGAAGCTCTGGAAACACCATATATTTT
-,TRBV28,TRBJ2-7,-,CASTWRQAYEQYF,TGTGCCAGCACCTGGAGACAGGCCTACGAGCAGTACTTC
-,TRBV6-6,TRBJ2-5,-,CASSHRSSKETQYF,TGTGCCAGCAGTCACCGGAGTTCTAAAGAGACCCAGTACTTC
-,TRBV30,TRBJ1-1,-,CAWARNTEAFF,TGTGCCTGGGCGAGAAACACTGAAGCTTTCTTT
-,TRBV5-1,TRBJ2-7,-,CASSLSGGNEQYF,TGCGCCAGCAGCTTGTCTGGGGGGAACGAGCAGTACTTC
TRBD2,TRBV18,TRBJ2-1,-,CASSLIVRTSSYNEQFF,TGTGCCAGCTCACTTATAGTTCGGACTAGCTCCTACAATGAGCAGTTCTTC
-,TRBV6-1,TRBJ1-2,-,CASSEARGIYGYTF,TGTGCCAGCAGTGAAGCGAGGGGGATCTATGGCTACACCTTC
-,TRBV5-1,TRBJ2-4,-,CASSAGIAKNIQYF,TGCGCCAGCAGCGCGGGAATAGCCAAAAACATTCAGTACTTC
TRBD1,TRBV19,TRBJ1-1,-,CASTGSGGTEAFF,TGTGCCAGTACGGGCTCAGGGGGCACTGAAGCTTTCTTT
TRBD2,TRBV27,TRBJ2-7,once,CASSFNTRLAENEQYF,TGTGCCAGCAGTTTCAATACGAGACTAGCGGAGAACGAGCAGTACTTC
TRBD1,TRBV5-6,TRBJ1-2,-,CASSYRDRGPFGYTF,TGTGCCAGCAGCTACCGGGACAGGGGGCCTTTTGGCTACACCTTC
-,TRBV4-1,TRBJ2-4,-,CASSQESRGGITKNIQYF,TGCGCCAGCAGCCAAGAGTCGAGGGGGGGGATAACCAAAAACATTCAGTACTTC
-,TRBV28,TRBJ2-7,-,CASSPPPTYEQYF,TGTGCCAGCAGTCCCCCCCCCACCTACGAGCAGTACTTC
TRBD1,TRBV5-1,TRBJ1-1,-,CASRPPTGASMNTEAFF,TGCGCCAGCAGGCCGCCTACAGGGGCCTCTATGAACACTGAAGCTTTCTTT
TRBD2,TRBV28,TRBJ2-1,-,CASSPAYGTSGRLDEQFF,TGTGCCAGCAGTCCCGCGTACGGGACTAGCGGGAGACTCGATGAGCAGTTCTTC
-,TRBV4-1,TRBJ1-3,-,CASSQGPGAGNTIYF,TGCGCCAGCAGCCAAGGGCCAGGCGCCGGAAACACCATATATTTT
TRBD2,TRBV2,TRBJ2-5,-,CASSRTSGGAQETQYF,TGTGCCAGCAGTAGGACTAGCGGGGGGGCCCAAGAGACCCAGTACTTC
TRBD2,TRBV19,TRBJ2-7,-,CASSIRAGIGEQYF,TGTGCCAGTAGTATTAGAGCGGGAATAGGCGAGCAGTACTTC
-,TRBV6-1,TRBJ2-3,-,CATENHYTQYF,TGTGCCACCGAGAATCATTATACGCAGTATTTT
-,TRBV6-5,TRBJ1-1,few,CASSYAGGNTEAFF,TGTGCCAGCAGTTACGCGGGGGGGAACACTGAAGCTTTCTTT